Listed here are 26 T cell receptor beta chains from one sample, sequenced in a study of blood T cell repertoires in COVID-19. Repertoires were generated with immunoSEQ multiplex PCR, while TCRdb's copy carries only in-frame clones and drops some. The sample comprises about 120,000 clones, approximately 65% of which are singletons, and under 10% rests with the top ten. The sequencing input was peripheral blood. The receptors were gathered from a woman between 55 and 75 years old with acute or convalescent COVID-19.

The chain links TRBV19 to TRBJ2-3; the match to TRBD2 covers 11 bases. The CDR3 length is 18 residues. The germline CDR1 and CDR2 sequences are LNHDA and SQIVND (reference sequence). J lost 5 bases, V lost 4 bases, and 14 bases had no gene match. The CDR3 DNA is TGTGCCAGTAGTAATTCTAGGAATCTAGCGGGGGGAAAAGATACGCAGTATTTT. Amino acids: CASSNSRNLAGGKDTQYF.

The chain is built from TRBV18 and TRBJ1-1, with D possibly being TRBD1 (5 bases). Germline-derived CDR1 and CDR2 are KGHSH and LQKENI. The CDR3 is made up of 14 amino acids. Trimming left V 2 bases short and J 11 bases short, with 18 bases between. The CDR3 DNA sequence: TGTGCCAGCTCACCAGGGTTGAGGCAGGGAGGTGCTTTCTTT. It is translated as CASSPGLRQGGAFF.

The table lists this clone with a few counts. CDR3 sequence (DNA): TGTGCCAGCAGCTTAGGGGCAGGGGGCACTGAAGCTTTCTTT. It translates to CASSLGAGGTEAFF. The chain joins TRBV7-9 to TRBJ1-1, with 7 bases matching TRBD1. The CDR3 is 14 amino acids. Germline CDR1 reads SEHNR; CDR2 reads FQNEAQ (reference sequence). The junction had 3 bases not matched to a gene; V was cut back by 1 base and J by 4 bases. Complete variable domain (other parts from reference TRBV7-9 and TRBJ1-1): DTGVSQNPRHKITKRGQNVTFRCDPISEHNRLYWYRQTLGQGPEFLTYFQNEAQLEKSRLLSDRFSAERPKGSFSTLEIQRTEQGDSAMYLCASSLGAGGTEAFFGQGTRLTVV.

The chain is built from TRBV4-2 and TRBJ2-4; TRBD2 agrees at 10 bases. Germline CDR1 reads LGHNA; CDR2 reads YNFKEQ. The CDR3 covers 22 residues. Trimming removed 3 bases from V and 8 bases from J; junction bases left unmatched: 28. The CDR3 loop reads CASSQRPPNTGERGGLRYIQYF. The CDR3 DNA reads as TGTGCCAGCAGCCAGCGCCCTCCCAATACCGGAGAGCGGGGGGGCCTCAGGTACATTCAGTACTTC.

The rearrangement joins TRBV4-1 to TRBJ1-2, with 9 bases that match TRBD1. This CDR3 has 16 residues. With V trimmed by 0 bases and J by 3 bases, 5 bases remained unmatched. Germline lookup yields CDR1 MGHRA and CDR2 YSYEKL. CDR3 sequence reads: CASSQDLQGAHYGYTF. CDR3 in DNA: TGCGCCAGCAGCCAAGATCTACAGGGGGCTCACTATGGCTACACCTTC.

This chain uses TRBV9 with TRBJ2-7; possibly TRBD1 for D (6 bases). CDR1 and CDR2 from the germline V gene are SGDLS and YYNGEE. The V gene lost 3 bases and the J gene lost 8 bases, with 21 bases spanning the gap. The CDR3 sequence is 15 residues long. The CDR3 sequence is CASSGSGTLSTKQYF. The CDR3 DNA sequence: TGTGCCAGCAGCGGTTCCGGGACATTATCTACGAAGCAGTACTTC.

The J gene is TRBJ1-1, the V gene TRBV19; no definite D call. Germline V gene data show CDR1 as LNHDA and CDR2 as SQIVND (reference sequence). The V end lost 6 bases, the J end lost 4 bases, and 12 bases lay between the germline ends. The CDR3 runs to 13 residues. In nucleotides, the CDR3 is TGTGCCAGTAGGGGCCAGTCGGTCACTGAAGCTTTCTTT. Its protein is CASRGQSVTEAFF.

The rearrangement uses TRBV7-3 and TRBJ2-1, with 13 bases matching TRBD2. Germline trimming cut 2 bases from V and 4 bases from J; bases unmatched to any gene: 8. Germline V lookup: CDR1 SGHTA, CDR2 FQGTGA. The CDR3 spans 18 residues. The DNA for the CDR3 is TGTGCCAGCAGCTTAGGACTAGCGGGGGCCGAAATTTACAATGAGCAGTTCTTC. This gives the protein CASSLGLAGAEIYNEQFF.

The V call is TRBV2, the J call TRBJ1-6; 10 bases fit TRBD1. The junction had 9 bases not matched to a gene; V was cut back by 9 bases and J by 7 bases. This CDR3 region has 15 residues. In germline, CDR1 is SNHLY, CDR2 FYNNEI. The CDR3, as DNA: TGTGCCAGTAAAAAGGACAGGGGGAACAATTCACCCCTCCACTTT. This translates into CASKKDRGNNSPLHF.

CDR3 in DNA: TGTGCCAGCAGCGTGGACAGGGGGGCCGTTAACTATGGCTACACCTTC. As protein: CASSVDRGAVNYGYTF. The chain combines TRBV6-2 or TRBV6-3 with TRBJ1-2; 10 bases line up with TRBD1. Germline trimming cut 6 bases from V and 1 base from J; bases unmatched to any gene: 8. The CDR3 runs 16 residues. Germline CDR1 is MNHEY and CDR2 is SVGEGT.

For the CDR3, the DNA is TGTGCCAGCAGCTTGGCGAGTAGCGGGGGCTCGGAGACCCAGTACTTC. Translating it yields CASSLASSGGSETQYF. The chain carries TRBV5-4 and TRBJ2-5; 9 nucleotides match TRBD2. This CDR3 is 16 amino acids long. V shed 0 bases and J 5 bases; nucleotides not matched to a gene: 8. Germline lookup yields CDR1 SGHNT and CDR2 YYREEE (reference sequence).

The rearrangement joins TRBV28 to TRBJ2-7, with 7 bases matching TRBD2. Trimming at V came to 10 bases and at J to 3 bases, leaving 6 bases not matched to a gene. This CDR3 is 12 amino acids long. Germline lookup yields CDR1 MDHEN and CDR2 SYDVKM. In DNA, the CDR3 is TGTGCCACCGGGGCTAGCGGCTACGAGCAGTACTTC. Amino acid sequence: CATGASGYEQYF. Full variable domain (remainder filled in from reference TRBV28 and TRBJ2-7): DVKVTQSSRYLVKRTGEKVFLECVQDMDHENMFWYRQDPGLGLRLIYFSYDVKMKEKGDIPEGYSVSREKKERFSLILESASTNQTSMYLCATGASGYEQYFGPGTRLTVT.

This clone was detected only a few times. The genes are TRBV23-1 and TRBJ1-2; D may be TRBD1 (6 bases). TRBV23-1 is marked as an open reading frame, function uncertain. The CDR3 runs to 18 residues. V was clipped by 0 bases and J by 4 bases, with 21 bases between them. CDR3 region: CASSQSPGHGRWIYGYTF. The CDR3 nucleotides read TGCGCCAGCAGTCAATCTCCGGGACATGGACGATGGATCTATGGCTACACCTTC.

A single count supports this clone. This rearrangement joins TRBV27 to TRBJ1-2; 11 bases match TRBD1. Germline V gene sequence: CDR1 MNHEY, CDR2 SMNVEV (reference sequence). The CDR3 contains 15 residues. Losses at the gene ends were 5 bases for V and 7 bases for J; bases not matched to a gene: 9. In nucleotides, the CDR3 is TGTGCCAGCAGTCCTAACCGGGACAGGGGGTCTGGCTACACCTTC. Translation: CASSPNRDRGSGYTF.

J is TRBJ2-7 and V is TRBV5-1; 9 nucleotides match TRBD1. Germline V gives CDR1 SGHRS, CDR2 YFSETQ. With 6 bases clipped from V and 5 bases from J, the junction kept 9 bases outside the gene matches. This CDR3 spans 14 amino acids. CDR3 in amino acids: CASNQGTGLDEQYF. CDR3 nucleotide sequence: TGCGCCAGCAACCAAGGGACAGGGTTGGACGAGCAGTACTTC.

The CDR3 nucleotides read TGTGCCAGCAGCGCGGGGCGGACAGGGGGGGCTGAAGCTTTCTTT. Protein: CASSAGRTGGAEAFF. The gene calls are TRBV9 and TRBJ1-1; 10 positions match TRBD1. The CDR3 is made up of 15 amino acids. With V trimmed by 3 bases and J by 6 bases, 8 bases remained unmatched. Germline CDR1 reads SGDLS; CDR2 reads YYNGEE. Combining the CDR3 with reference TRBV9 and TRBJ1-1 gives the whole variable domain DSGVTQTPKHLITATGQRVTLRCSPRSGDLSVYWYQQSLDQGLQFLIQYYNGEERAKGNILERFSAQQFPDLHSELNLSSLELGDSALYFCASSAGRTGGAEAFFGQGTRLTVV.

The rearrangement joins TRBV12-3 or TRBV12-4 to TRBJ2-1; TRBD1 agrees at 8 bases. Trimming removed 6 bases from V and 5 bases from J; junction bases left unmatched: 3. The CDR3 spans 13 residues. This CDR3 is CASREGQDNEQFF. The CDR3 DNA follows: TGTGCCAGCAGAGAGGGACAGGACAATGAGCAGTTCTTC.

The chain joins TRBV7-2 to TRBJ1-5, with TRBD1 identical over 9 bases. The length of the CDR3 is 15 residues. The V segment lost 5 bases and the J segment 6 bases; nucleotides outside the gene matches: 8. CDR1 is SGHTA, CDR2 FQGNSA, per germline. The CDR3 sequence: CASSPRTGEGQPQHF. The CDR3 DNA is TGTGCCAGCAGCCCTCGGACAGGGGAGGGTCAGCCCCAGCATTTT.

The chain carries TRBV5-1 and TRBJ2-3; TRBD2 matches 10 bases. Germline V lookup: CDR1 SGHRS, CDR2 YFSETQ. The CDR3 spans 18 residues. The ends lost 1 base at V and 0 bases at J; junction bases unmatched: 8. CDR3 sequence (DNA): TGCGCCAGCAGCTTGTTCCCTAGCGGGGGAACTAGCACAGATACGCAGTATTTT. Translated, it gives CASSLFPSGGTSTDTQYF.

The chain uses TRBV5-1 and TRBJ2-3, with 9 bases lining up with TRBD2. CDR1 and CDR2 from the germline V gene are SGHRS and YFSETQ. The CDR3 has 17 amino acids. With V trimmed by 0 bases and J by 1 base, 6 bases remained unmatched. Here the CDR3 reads CASSLALAGLRTDTQYF. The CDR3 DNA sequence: TGCGCCAGCAGCTTGGCGCTAGCGGGGCTTCGCACAGATACGCAGTATTTT.

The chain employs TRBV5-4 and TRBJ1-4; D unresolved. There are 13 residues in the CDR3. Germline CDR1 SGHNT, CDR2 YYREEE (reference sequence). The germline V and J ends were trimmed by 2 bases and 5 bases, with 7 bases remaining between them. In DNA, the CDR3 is TGTGCCAGCAGCTTAAGCCCAAATGAAAAACTGTTTTTT. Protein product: CASSLSPNEKLFF.

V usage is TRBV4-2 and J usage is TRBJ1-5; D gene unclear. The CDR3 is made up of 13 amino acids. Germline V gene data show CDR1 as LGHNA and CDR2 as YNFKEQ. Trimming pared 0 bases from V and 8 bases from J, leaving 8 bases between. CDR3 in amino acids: CASSQDFPEPQHF. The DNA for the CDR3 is TGTGCCAGCAGCCAAGATTTTCCAGAGCCCCAGCATTTT.

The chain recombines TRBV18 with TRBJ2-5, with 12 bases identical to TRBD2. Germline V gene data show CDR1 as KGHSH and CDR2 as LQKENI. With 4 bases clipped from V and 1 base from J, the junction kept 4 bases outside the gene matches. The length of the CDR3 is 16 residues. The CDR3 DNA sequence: TGTGCCAGCTCACGCAAACTAGCGGGGGGCCAAGAGACCCAGTACTTC. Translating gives CASSRKLAGGQETQYF.

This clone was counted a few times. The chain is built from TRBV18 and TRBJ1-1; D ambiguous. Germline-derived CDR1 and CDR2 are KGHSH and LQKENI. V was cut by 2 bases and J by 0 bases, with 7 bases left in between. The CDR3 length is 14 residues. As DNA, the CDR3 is TGTGCCAGCTCACCATCGAGGGTGAACACTGAAGCTTTCTTT. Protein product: CASSPSRVNTEAFF.

The DNA for the CDR3 is TGTGCCAGCATCCACGGACAGGGGAACGGCTACACCTTC. As protein: CASIHGQGNGYTF. This chain connects TRBV7-2 to TRBJ1-2, with TRBD1 identical over 9 bases. V trimming: 7 bases; J trimming: 8 bases; junction bases outside the gene matches: 8. The CDR3 contains 13 residues. Germline V gene lookup returns CDR1 SGHTA and CDR2 FQGNSA.

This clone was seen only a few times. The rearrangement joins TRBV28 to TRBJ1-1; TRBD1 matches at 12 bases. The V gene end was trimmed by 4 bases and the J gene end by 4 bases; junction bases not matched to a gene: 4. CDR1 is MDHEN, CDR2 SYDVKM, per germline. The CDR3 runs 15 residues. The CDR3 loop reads CASSSGDRGRTEAFF. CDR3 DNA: TGTGCCAGCAGTTCTGGGGACAGGGGGCGCACTGAAGCTTTCTTT.